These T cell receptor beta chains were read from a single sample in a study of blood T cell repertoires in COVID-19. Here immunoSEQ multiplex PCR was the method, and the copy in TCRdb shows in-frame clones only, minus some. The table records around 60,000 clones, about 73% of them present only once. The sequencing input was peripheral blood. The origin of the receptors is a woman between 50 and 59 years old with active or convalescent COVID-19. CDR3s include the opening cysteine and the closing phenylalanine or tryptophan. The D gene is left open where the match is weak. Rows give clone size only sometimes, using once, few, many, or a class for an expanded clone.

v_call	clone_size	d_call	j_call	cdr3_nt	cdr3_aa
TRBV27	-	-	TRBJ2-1	TGTGCCAGCAGTTTGTTGCGGAACTCCTACAATGAGCAGTTCTTC	CASSLLRNSYNEQFF
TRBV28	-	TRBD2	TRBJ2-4	TGTGCCAGCAGTCCAGCGGGAGTGCAAAACATTCAGTACTTC	CASSPAGVQNIQYF
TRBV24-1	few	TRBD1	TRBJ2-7	TGTGCCACCGCGGACAGGGGAATCTACGAGCAGTACTTC	CATADRGIYEQYF
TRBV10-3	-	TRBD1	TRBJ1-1	TGTGCCATCAGGGGACAGCAGAACACTGAAGCTTTCTTT	CAIRGQQNTEAFF
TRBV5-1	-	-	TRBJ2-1	TGCGCCAGCAGCTTATCACTAGCCGTAAGCTCCTACAATGAGCAGTTCTTC	CASSLSLAVSSYNEQFF
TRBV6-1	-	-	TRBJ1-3	TGTGCCAGCAGTGAACTAGGGGGCTCTGGAAACACCATATATTTT	CASSELGGSGNTIYF
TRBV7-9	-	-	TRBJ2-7	TGTGCCAGCAGCCTGGGCCCGGGACTCCTTTACGAGCAGTACTTC	CASSLGPGLLYEQYF
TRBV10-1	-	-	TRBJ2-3	TGCGCCAGCAGTGTATCCACAGATACGCAGTATTTT	CASSVSTDTQYF
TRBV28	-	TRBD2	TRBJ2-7	TGTGCCAGCAGCCAAGGACTAGCGGGGTTCGGCGAGCAGTACTTC	CASSQGLAGFGEQYF
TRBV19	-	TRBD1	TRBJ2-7	TGTGCCAGTAAGGAGACAGGGGACGCCGAGCAGTACTTC	CASKETGDAEQYF
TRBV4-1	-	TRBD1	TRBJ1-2	TGCGCCAGCAGCCAAGAGGCACAGGGGGTTGGCTACACCTTC	CASSQEAQGVGYTF
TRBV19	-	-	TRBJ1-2	TGTGCCAGTAGCTCAGGAACTAACTATGGCTACACCTTC	CASSSGTNYGYTF
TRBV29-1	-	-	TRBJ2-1	TGCAGCGTTGACGCTACGGGCTCCTACAATGAGCAGTTCTTC	CSVDATGSYNEQFF
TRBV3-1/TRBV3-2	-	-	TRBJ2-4	TGTGCCAGCAGCCAAGCCGCAGGGGCCAAGGACATTCAGTACTTC	CASSQAAGAKDIQYF
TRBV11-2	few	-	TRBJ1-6	TGTGCCAGCAGCAGCTTACGGGGGACGGAATATAATTCACCCCTCCACTTT	CASSSLRGTEYNSPLHF
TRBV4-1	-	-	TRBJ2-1	TGCGCCAGCAGCCAAGGTCTCGGCGGGGCCAGCTCCTACAATGAGCAGTTCTTC	CASSQGLGGASSYNEQFF
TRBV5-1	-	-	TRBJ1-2	TGCGCCAGCAGCTCAGACGGGGGATCCTATGGCTACACCTTC	CASSSDGGSYGYTF
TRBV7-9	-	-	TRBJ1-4	TGTGCCAGCAGCTTACCGGACTGGGCCCTTGCCCTTAATGAAAAACTGTTTTTT	CASSLPDWALALNEKLFF
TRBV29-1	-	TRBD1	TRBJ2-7	TGCAGCGTCCAGACAGGGGTCGAGCAGTACTTC	CSVQTGVEQYF
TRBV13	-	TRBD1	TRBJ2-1	TGTGCCAGCAGCCCCAACCGATGGACAGGGGGCGAGTTCTTC	CASSPNRWTGGEFF
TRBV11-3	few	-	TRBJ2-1	TGTGCCAGCAGCTTTGAGGTCGCCAATGAGCAGTTCTTC	CASSFEVANEQFF
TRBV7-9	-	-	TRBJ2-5	TGTGCCAGCAGCTTACCCAGTTTGCCCGTCCCGACCCAGTACTTC	CASSLPSLPVPTQYF